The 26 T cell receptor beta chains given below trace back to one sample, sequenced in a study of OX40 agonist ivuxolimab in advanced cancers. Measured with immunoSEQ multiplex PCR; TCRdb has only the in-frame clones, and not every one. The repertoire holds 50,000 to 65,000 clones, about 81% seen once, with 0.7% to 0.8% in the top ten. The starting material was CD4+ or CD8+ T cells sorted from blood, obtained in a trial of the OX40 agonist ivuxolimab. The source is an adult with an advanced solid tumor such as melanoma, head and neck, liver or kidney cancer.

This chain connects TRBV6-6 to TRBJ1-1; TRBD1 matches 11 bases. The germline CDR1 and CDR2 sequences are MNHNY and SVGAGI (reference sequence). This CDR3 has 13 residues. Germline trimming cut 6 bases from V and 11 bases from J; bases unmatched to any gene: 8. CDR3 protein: CASRLGQGAPAFF. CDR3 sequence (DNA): TGTGCCAGCAGACTAGGACAGGGGGCGCCGGCTTTCTTT.

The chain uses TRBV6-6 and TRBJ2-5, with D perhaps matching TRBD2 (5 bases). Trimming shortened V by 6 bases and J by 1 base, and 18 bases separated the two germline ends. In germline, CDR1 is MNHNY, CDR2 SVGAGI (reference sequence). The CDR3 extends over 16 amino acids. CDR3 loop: CASSLTPGSLQETQYF. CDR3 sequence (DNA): TGTGCCAGCAGCCTCACCCCGGGGAGTCTCCAAGAGACCCAGTACTTC.

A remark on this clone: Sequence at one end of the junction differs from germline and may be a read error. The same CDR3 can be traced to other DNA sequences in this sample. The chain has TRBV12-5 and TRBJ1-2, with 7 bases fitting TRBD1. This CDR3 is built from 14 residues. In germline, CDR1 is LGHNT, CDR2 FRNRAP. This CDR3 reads CASGLGQGNHGYTF. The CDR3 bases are TGTGCTAGTGGTTTGGGACAGGGTAACCATGGTTACACCTTC.

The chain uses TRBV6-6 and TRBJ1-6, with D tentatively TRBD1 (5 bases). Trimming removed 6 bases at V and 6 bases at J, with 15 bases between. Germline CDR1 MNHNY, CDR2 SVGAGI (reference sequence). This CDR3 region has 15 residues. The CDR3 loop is CASSRGDGLNSPLHF. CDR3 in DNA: TGTGCCAGCAGCCGCGGGGACGGACTTAATTCACCCCTCCACTTT.

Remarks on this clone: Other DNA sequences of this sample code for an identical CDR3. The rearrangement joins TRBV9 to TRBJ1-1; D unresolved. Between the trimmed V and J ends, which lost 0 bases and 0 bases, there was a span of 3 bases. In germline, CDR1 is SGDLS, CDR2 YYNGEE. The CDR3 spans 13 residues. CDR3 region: CASSVVMNTEAFF. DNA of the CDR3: TGTGCCAGCAGCGTAGTTATGAACACTGAAGCTTTCTTT.

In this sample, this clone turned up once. The CDR3 nucleotides are TGTGCCAGTATGAGGGGGCTCAGGGCCAATCAGCCCCAGCATTTT. Its translation: CASMRGLRANQPQHF. The rearrangement uses TRBV19 and TRBJ1-5; TRBD1 matches at 7 bases. V dropped 7 bases and J dropped 3; count of bases not matched to a gene: 9. Germline CDR1 LNHDA, CDR2 SQIVND (reference sequence). This CDR3 spans 15 amino acids.

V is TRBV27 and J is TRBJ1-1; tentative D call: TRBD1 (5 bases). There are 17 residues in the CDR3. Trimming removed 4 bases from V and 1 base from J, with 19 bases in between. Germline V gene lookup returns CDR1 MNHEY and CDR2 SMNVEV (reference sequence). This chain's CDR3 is CASSSTFLGQTNTEAFF. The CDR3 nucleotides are TGTGCCAGCAGTTCAACCTTTCTCGGACAAACGAACACTGAAGCTTTCTTT.

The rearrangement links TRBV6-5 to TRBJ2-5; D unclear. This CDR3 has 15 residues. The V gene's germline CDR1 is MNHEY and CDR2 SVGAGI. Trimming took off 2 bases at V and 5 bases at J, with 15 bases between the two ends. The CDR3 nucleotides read TGTGCCAGCAGTTACAAGGTTTTCATATGGGAGACCCAGTACTTC. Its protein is CASSYKVFIWETQYF.

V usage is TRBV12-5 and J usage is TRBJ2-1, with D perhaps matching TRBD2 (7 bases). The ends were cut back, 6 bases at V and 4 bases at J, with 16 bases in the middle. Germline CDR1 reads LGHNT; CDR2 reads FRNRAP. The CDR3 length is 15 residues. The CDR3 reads CASGPRGAEYNEQFF. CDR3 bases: TGTGCTAGTGGCCCACGGGGGGCGGAGTACAATGAGCAGTTCTTC.

CDR3 loop: CASKPGLGSYEQYF. DNA for the CDR3: TGTGCCAGCAAGCCGGGACTAGGCTCCTACGAGCAGTACTTC. The V and J genes are TRBV6-6 and TRBJ2-7, with 8 bases matching TRBD2. V was clipped by 7 bases and J by 0 bases; unmatched bases: 5. The CDR3 loop spans 14 amino acids. Germline CDR1 reads MNHNY; CDR2 reads SVGAGI (reference sequence).

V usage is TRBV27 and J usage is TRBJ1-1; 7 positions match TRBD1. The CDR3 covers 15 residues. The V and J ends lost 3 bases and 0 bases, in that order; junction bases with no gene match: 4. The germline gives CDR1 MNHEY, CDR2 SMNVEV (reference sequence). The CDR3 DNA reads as TGTGCCAGCAGTTTGCCCGGGACAGTGAACACTGAAGCTTTCTTT. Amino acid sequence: CASSLPGTVNTEAFF.

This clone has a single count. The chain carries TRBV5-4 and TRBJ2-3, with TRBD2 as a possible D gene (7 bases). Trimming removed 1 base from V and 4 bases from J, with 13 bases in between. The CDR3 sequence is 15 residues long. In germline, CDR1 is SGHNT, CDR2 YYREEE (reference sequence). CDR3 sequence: CASSLRRGAADTQYF. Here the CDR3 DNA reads TGTGCCAGCAGCTTGAGACGGGGGGCCGCAGATACGCAGTATTTT.

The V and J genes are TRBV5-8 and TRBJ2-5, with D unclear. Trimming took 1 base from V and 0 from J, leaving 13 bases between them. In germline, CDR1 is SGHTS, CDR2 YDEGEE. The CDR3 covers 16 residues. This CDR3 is CASSLFLLTDQETQYF. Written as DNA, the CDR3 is TGTGCCAGCAGCTTGTTCCTCCTTACCGACCAAGAGACCCAGTACTTC.

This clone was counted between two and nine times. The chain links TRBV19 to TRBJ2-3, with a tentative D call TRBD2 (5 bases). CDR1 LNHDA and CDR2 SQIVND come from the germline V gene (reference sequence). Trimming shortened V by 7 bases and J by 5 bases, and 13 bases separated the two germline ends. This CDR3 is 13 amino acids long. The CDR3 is CASNGEIKDTQYF. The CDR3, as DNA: TGTGCCAGTAACGGGGAAATTAAAGATACGCAGTATTTT.

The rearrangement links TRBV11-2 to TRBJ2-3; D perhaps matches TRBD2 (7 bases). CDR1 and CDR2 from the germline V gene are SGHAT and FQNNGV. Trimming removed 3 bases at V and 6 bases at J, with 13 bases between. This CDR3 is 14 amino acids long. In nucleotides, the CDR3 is TGTGCCAGCAGCTTTGGACAGCGGGACGATACGCAGTATTTT. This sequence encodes CASSFGQRDDTQYF.

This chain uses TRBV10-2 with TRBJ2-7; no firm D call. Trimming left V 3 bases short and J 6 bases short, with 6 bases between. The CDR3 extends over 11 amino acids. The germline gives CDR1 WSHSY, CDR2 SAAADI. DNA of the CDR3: TGCGCCAGCAGTGATCGGGTCGAGCAGTACTTC. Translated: CASSDRVEQYF.

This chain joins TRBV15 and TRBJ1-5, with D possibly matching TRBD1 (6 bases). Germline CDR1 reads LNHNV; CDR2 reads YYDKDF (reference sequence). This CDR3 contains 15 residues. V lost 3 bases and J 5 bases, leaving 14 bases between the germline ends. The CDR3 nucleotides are TGTGCCACCAGCAGGGGCAGGACAGCCGATCAGCCCCAGCATTTT. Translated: CATSRGRTADQPQHF.

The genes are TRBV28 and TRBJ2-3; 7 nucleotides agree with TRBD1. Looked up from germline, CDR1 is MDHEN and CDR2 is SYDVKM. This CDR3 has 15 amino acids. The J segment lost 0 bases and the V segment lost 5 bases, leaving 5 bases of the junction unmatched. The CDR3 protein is CASSGTDTSTDTQYF. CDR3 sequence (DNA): TGTGCCAGCAGTGGGACAGACACTAGCACAGATACGCAGTATTTT.

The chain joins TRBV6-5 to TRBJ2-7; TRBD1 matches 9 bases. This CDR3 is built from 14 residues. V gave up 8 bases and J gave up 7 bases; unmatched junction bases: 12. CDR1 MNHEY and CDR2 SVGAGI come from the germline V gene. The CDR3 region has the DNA TGTGCCAGCGTACCATCTCCGGGACAGGGTGAGCAGTACTTC. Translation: CASVPSPGQGEQYF.

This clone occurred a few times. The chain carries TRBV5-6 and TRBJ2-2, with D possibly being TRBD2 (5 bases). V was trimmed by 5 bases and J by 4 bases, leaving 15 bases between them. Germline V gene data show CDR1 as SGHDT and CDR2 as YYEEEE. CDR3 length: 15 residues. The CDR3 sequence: CASSSPGSGTGELFF. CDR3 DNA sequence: TGTGCCAGCAGTAGCCCGGGGTCAGGCACCGGGGAGCTGTTTTTT.

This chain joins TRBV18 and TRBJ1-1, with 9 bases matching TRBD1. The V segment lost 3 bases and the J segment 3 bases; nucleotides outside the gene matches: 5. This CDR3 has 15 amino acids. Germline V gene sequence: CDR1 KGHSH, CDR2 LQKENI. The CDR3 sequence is CASSPTDRGDTEAFF. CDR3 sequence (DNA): TGTGCCAGCTCACCCACGGACAGGGGTGACACTGAAGCTTTCTTT.

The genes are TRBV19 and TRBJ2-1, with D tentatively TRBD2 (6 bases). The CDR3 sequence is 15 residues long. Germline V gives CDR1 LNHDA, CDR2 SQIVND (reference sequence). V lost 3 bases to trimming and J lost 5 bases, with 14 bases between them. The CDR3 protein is CASSISGGNHNEQFF. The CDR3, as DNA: TGTGCCAGTAGTATCTCTGGCGGGAACCACAATGAGCAGTTCTTC. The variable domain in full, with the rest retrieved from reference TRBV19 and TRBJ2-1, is DGGITQSPKYLFRKEGQNVTLSCEQNLNHDAMYWYRQDPGQGLRLIYYSQIVNDFQKGDIAEGYSVSREKKESFPLTVTSAQKNPTAFYLCASSISGGNHNEQFFGPGTRLTVL.

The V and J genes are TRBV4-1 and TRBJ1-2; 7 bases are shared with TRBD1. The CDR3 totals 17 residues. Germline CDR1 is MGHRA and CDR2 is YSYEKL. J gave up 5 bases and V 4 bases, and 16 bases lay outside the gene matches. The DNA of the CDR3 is TGCGCCAGCAGCCGAACAGGGGACCTGATCTTAGGGTATGGCTACACCTTC. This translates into CASSRTGDLILGYGYTF.

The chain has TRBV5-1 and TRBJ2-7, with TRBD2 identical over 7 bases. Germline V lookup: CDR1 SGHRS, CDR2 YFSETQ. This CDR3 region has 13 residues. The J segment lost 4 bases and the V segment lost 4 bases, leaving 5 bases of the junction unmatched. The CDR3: CASSPRGDYEQYF. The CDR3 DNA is TGCGCCAGCAGCCCACGGGGGGATTACGAGCAGTACTTC.

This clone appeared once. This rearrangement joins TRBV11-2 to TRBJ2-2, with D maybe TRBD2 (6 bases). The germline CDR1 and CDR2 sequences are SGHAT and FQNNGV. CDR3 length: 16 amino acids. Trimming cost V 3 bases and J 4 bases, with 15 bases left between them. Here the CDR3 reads CASSFPGLTSTGELFF. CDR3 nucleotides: TGTGCCAGCAGCTTCCCCGGACTAACGAGCACCGGGGAGCTGTTTTTT.

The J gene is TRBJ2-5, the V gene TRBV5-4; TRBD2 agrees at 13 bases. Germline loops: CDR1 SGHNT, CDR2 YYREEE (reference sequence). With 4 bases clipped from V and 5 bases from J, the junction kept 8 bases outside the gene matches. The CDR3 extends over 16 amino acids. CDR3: CASSPGLAGTKETQYF. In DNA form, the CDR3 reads TGTGCCAGCAGCCCGGGACTAGCGGGGACAAAGGAGACCCAGTACTTC.